The present entry profiles one T cell receptor (beta chain) with its context. Its specificity is not known. The identical CDR3 is also encoded by other nucleotide sequences in the sample. Produced via immunoSEQ multiplex PCR; TCRdb's table is partial and in-frame only. In the table there are about 2,500,000 clones, around 90% of which are singletons. The data were taken from a study of shared clonotypes between healthy human individuals. Study results and limitations: The researchers took only blood, and tissue repertoires probably look different. Having only a few donors restricted how much genetic and exposure-history diversity was captured.

This TCR was sampled from a man aged 18 to 30 in good health. The specimen was naive CD4+ T cells sorted from blood. The subset: CD45RA+ positively selected.

This CDR3 reads CASSPGQGETQYF. The CDR3 DNA is TGCGCCAGCAGCCCCGGACAGGGAGAGACCCAGTACTTC. This chain links TRBV5-1 with TRBJ2-5, with 8 bases identical to TRBD1. The V gene end was trimmed by 4 bases and the J gene end by 4 bases; junction bases not matched to a gene: 3. This CDR3 region has 13 residues. The germline CDR1 and CDR2 sequences are SGHRS and YFSETQ.